This entry lists 5 T cell receptor beta chains sequenced from one sample in a study of neurological immune-mediated disorders. TCRdb re-analysed the 5' RACE reads in MiXCR, keeping a single row per CDR3 protein. The sample contains fewer than 85,000 distinct CDR3 sequences, 4.8% of which appear only once. The source material was PBMCs. The receptor set was obtained from a woman aged 70 to 79 with multiple sclerosis.

V gene TRBV6-2 or TRBV6-3 combines with J gene TRBJ2-5, with TRBD2 identical over 10 bases. V gave up 6 bases and J gave up 1 base; unmatched junction bases: 14. CDR3 length: 18 amino acids. The germline V gene has CDR1 MNHEY and CDR2 SVGEGT. As DNA, the CDR3 is TGTGCCAGCAGCCACTGGGCCTCCGGGACTAGCGTCCAAGAGACCCAGTACTTC. Its translation: CASSHWASGTSVQETQYF.

In its sample, this clonotype was seen many times. The rearrangement joins TRBV6-2 or TRBV6-3 to TRBJ2-7; 7 nucleotides line up with TRBD2. Germline CDR1 and CDR2: MNHEY and SVGEGT. This CDR3 is built from 16 residues. Trimming removed 4 bases from V and 2 bases from J; junction bases left unmatched: 11. CDR3 protein: CASSWRSGTSPYEQYF. The CDR3, as DNA: TGTGCCAGCAGTTGGCGCAGCGGGACGTCTCCCTACGAGCAGTACTTC.

This chain uses TRBV19 with TRBJ2-1; TRBD1 might be the D (6 bases). There are 13 residues in the CDR3. The germline V and J ends were trimmed by 10 bases and 0 bases, with 10 bases remaining between them. The V gene's germline CDR1 is LNHDA and CDR2 SQIVND (reference sequence). CDR3 region: CATGTISYNEQFF. The CDR3 DNA follows: TGTGCCACCGGGACAATCTCCTACAATGAGCAGTTCTTC.

The chain links TRBV12-3 or TRBV12-4 to TRBJ1-2; D ambiguous. This CDR3 is built from 12 residues. V was clipped by 5 bases and J by 5 bases, with 9 bases between them. The CDR3: CASSPRRYGYTF. Written as DNA, the CDR3 is TGTGCCAGCAGTCCTCGTCGGTATGGCTACACCTTC.

This clonotype was seen repeatedly, ten times or more. The chain couples TRBV20-1 to TRBJ1-4; D might be TRBD1 (5 bases). Germline CDR1 and CDR2: DFQATT and SNEGSKA (reference sequence). The CDR3 runs to 14 residues. Between the trimmed V and J ends, which lost 2 bases and 12 bases, there was a span of 19 bases. CDR3 protein: CSARTGTVGWELFF. CDR3 nucleotides: TGCAGTGCTAGAACCGGGACCGTAGGTTGGGAACTGTTTTTT.